This passage covers 16 T cell receptor beta chains from one sample sequenced in a study of blood T cell repertoires in COVID-19. Using immunoSEQ multiplex PCR, the repertoire was profiled, and TCRdb retains in-frame clones only, with some absent. The data show over 100,000 clones, about 79% seen once. Source material: peripheral blood. The receptor source for this set is a woman aged 70 to 79 with acute or convalescent COVID-19.

The J gene is TRBJ2-7, the V gene TRBV7-9; 7 bases are shared with TRBD1. This CDR3 has 16 residues. J lost 7 bases, V lost 1 base, and 13 bases had no gene match. The germline gives CDR1 SEHNR, CDR2 FQNEAQ (reference sequence). Here the CDR3 DNA reads TGTGCCAGCAGCTTAGGAATTGGGACAGCGTCAGGGGAGCAGTACTTC. Protein sequence: CASSLGIGTASGEQYF.

This clone has only a few counts. J is TRBJ2-1 and V is TRBV5-1; the match to TRBD2 covers 8 bases. Germline loops: CDR1 SGHRS, CDR2 YFSETQ. The CDR3 runs to 15 residues. Trimming at V came to 4 bases and at J to 10 bases, leaving 13 bases not matched to a gene. CDR3 DNA sequence: TGCGCCAGCAGCCCGGGGGTAGCGGGGATGGTCGAGCAGTTCTTC. Its translation: CASSPGVAGMVEQFF.

This chain uses TRBV11-2 with TRBJ1-2; D perhaps matches TRBD1 (5 bases). Germline V gene data show CDR1 as SGHAT and CDR2 as FQNNGV. The CDR3 spans 14 residues. Deletions cut 2 bases from V and 3 bases from J, with 10 bases between. CDR3 sequence: CASSLQGMHYGYTF. The CDR3 coding sequence is TGTGCCAGCAGCTTACAGGGCATGCACTATGGCTACACCTTC.

The V gene is TRBV6-4, the J gene TRBJ1-2, with 9 positions matching TRBD1. Germline CDR1 and CDR2: MRHNA and SNTAGT. V lost 6 bases, J lost 7 bases, and 9 bases stayed unmatched. CDR3 length equals 14 residues. CDR3 sequence: CASRHRGPFAGYTF. CDR3 nucleotide sequence: TGTGCCAGCAGGCACAGGGGGCCCTTCGCTGGCTACACCTTC.

The CDR3 loop is CASSKVRTGMNTEAFF. The CDR3 DNA reads as TGTGCCAGCAGCAAAGTTCGGACAGGGATGAACACTGAAGCTTTCTTT. V usage is TRBV21-1 and J usage is TRBJ1-1; the table assigns TRBD1, which was not confirmed against the DNA. TRBV21-1 is a known pseudogene. The length of the CDR3 is 16 residues.

The rearrangement uses TRBV6-5 and TRBJ2-5; D gene unclear. This CDR3 is 14 amino acids long. Between the trimmed V and J ends, which lost 7 bases and 1 base, there was a span of 13 bases. Germline lookup yields CDR1 MNHEY and CDR2 SVGAGI. The CDR3 DNA reads TGTGCCAGCATCTCCCGACAAGCCCAAGAGACCCAGTACTTC. It encodes CASISRQAQETQYF.

V is TRBV5-1 and J is TRBJ2-3, with D perhaps matching TRBD2 (6 bases). There are 16 residues in the CDR3. CDR1 is SGHRS and CDR2 is YFSETQ in the germline V gene. Trimming left V 3 bases short and J 0 bases short, with 14 bases between. This CDR3 reads CASSSGGFGSTDTQYF. CDR3 bases: TGCGCCAGCAGCTCCGGGGGTTTTGGGAGCACAGATACGCAGTATTTT.

The rearrangement joins TRBV2 to TRBJ2-7, with a weak D call TRBD2 (7 bases). The CDR3 contains 14 residues. From germline, CDR1 is SNHLY and CDR2 FYNNEI. Trimming removed 6 bases at V and 6 bases at J, with 18 bases between. The CDR3 nucleotides are TGTGCCAGCAGGCCCTTAGGGGGGGGACGCGAGCAGTACTTC. This sequence encodes CASRPLGGGREQYF.

J is TRBJ2-7 and V is TRBV10-2; D call uncertain. Germline CDR1 reads WSHSY; CDR2 reads SAAADI. This CDR3 contains 13 residues. Deletions cut 4 bases from V and 0 bases from J, with 7 bases between. The CDR3 loop reads CASSGGLSYEQYV. Here the CDR3 DNA reads TGCGCCAGCAGTGGAGGCCTCTCCTACGAGCAGTACGTC.

The V call is TRBV5-5, the J call TRBJ1-1; no firm D call. The CDR3 consists of 15 residues. V lost 0 bases and J 2 bases, leaving 11 bases between the germline ends. Germline-derived CDR1 and CDR2 are SGHKS and YYEKEE (reference sequence). The CDR3 here is CASSLVTELNTEAFF. In DNA form, the CDR3 reads TGTGCCAGCAGCTTGGTTACAGAACTTAACACTGAAGCTTTCTTT.

The chain links TRBV18 to TRBJ1-2; D unresolved. The CDR3 extends over 13 amino acids. The V end lost 3 bases, the J end lost 12 bases, and 17 bases lay between the germline ends. CDR1 KGHSH and CDR2 LQKENI come from the germline V gene. The CDR3 coding sequence is TGTGCCAGCTCACCGGAGAAACGGCTCCTCCACACCTTC. This codes for CASSPEKRLLHTF.

The CDR3, as DNA: TGTGCCAGCAGCTTAGAAGGGGGCATGGGTTCACCCCTCCACTTT. Protein product: CASSLEGGMGSPLHF. The J gene is TRBJ1-6, the V gene TRBV5-4, with 7 positions matching TRBD1. The V gene's germline CDR1 is SGHNT and CDR2 YYREEE (reference sequence). This CDR3 contains 15 residues. V dropped 2 bases and J dropped 9; count of bases not matched to a gene: 8.

The chain has TRBV27 and TRBJ1-4, with TRBD1 matching over 7 bases. Looked up from germline, CDR1 is MNHEY and CDR2 is SMNVEV (reference sequence). Germline trimming cut 5 bases from V and 4 bases from J; bases unmatched to any gene: 10. The CDR3 extends over 16 amino acids. The CDR3 loop reads CASSDRVNGGNEKLFF. CDR3 nucleotide sequence: TGTGCCAGCAGTGACAGGGTGAATGGCGGTAATGAAAAACTGTTTTTT.

CDR3 protein: CASSWGQEYGYTF. The CDR3 bases are TGTGCCAGCAGCTGGGGACAGGAATATGGCTACACCTTC. The V call is TRBV7-9, the J call TRBJ1-2, with TRBD1 matching over 8 bases. V shed 4 bases and J 5 bases; nucleotides not matched to a gene: 3. CDR3 size: 13 residues. Germline CDR1 reads SEHNR; CDR2 reads FQNEAQ (reference sequence).

The genes are TRBV3-1 (or the pseudogene TRBV3-2) and TRBJ2-5, with no clear D. The V and J ends lost 1 base and 0 bases respectively, with 9 bases between them. CDR3 length equals 15 residues. Germline CDR1 reads LGHDT; CDR2 reads YNNKEL (reference sequence). CDR3 residues: CASSQVHSYQETQYF. The CDR3 bases are TGTGCCAGCAGCCAAGTGCACAGCTACCAAGAGACCCAGTACTTC.

V and J are TRBV6-2 or TRBV6-3 and TRBJ2-7, with 15 bases aligning to TRBD2. Germline lookup yields CDR1 MNHEY and CDR2 SVGEGT. J gave up 12 bases and V 5 bases, and 5 bases lay outside the gene matches. The CDR3 consists of 13 residues. CDR3: CASSQGLAGGLYF. As DNA, the CDR3 is TGTGCCAGCAGTCAGGGACTAGCGGGGGGTTTGTACTTC.